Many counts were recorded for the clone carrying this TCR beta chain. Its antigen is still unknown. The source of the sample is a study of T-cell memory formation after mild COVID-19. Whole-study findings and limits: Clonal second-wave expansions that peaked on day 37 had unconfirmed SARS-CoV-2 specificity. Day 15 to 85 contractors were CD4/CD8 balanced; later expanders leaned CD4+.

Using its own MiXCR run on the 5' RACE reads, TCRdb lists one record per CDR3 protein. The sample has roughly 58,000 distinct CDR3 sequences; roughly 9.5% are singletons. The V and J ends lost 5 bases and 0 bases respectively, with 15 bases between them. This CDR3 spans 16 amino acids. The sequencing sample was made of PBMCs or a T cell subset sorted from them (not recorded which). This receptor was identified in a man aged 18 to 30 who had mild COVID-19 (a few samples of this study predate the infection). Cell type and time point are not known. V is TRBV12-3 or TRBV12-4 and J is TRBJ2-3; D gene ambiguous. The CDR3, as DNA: TGTGCCAGCAGTCAGGCGCAGATACCTAGCACAGATACGCAGTATTTT. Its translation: CASSQAQIPSTDTQYF.